One sample yielded the 20 T cell receptor beta chains listed below, sequenced in a study of patients and donors after allogeneic stem cell transplantation. TCRdb re-called the RT-PCR reads through MiXCR, storing one row per CDR3 protein. The sample contains approximately 250,000 distinct CDR3 sequences, 13% to 15% of which appear only once. The specimen sequenced was blood, either unsorted or a sorted T cell fraction (not recorded which). Source of these receptors: a human donor who was either an allogeneic HSCT recipient or a stem cell or donor lymphocyte infusion donor (not recorded which). It is not recorded whose cells these are; they may come from a transplant donor.

The chain uses TRBV12-3 or TRBV12-4 and TRBJ2-3; D perhaps matches TRBD2 (5 bases). The ends were cut back, 1 base at V and 5 bases at J, with 13 bases in the middle. CDR3 size: 15 residues. CDR3 sequence reads: CASSLGTPSGDTQYF. CDR3 DNA sequence: TGTGCCAGCAGTTTAGGGACTCCCTCAGGAGATACGCAGTATTTT.

This chain links TRBV30 with TRBJ2-3, with a possible D match to TRBD2 (7 bases). Germline values: CDR1 GTSNPN, CDR2 SVGIG (reference sequence). The CDR3 is 14 amino acids. CDR3 DNA: TGTGCTCGGGGGGCACCGGGACAAAAAGATACGCAGTATTTT. Residues: CARGAPGQKDTQYF.

This clonotype has just a few counts. V and J are TRBV4-2 and TRBJ1-3; maybe TRBD1 (6 bases). Germline V gene sequence: CDR1 LGHNA, CDR2 YNFKEQ. This CDR3 is 21 amino acids long. The germline V and J ends were trimmed by 4 bases and 0 bases, with 28 bases remaining between them. CDR3 residues: CASSPREGRGNSPNSGNTIYF. The CDR3 DNA sequence: TGTGCCAGCAGCCCCCGGGAGGGCAGGGGCAATTCCCCTAACTCTGGAAACACCATATATTTT.

For this clonotype: One end of the junction is discordant with germline, which a read error may explain. The chain employs TRBV7-9 and TRBJ2-3; D may correspond to TRBD1 or TRBD2 (6 bases each). The CDR3 runs 16 residues. Germline CDR1 is SEHNR and CDR2 is FQNEAQ (reference sequence). CDR3 loop: CASSPLGGGQGDTEYF. The CDR3 DNA reads TGTGCCAGCAGCCCTCTCGGGGGCGGTCAGGGAGATACGGAGTATTTT.

This clonotype was seen repeatedly, ten times or more. The chain is built from TRBV5-6 and TRBJ2-1; TRBD1 or TRBD2 may be the D gene (5 bases each). CDR3 length: 14 residues. V was pared by 1 base and J by 5 bases, with 10 bases between. CDR1 SGHDT and CDR2 YYEEEE come from the germline V gene. The CDR3 sequence is CASSLSGDHNEQFF. The CDR3 DNA reads TGTGCCAGCAGCTTGTCCGGGGACCACAATGAGCAGTTCTTC.

The chain uses TRBV27 and TRBJ1-2, with D maybe TRBD1 (6 bases). Trimming stripped 7 bases from V and 0 bases from J, with 24 bases between. The CDR3 covers 18 residues. Germline CDR1 MNHEY, CDR2 SMNVEV (reference sequence). CDR3 nucleotides: TGTGCCAGCATGTTCCGGGGACACACCACAACAGCTAACTATGGCTACACCTTC. Translated, it gives CASMFRGHTTTANYGYTF.

In its sample, this clonotype was seen a few times. V gene TRBV29-1 combines with J gene TRBJ2-7; D perhaps matches TRBD1 (5 bases). V dropped 4 bases and J dropped 5 bases, with 12 bases sitting between them. This CDR3 is 12 amino acids long. Germline CDR1 is SQVTM and CDR2 is ANQGSEA. CDR3 residues: CSVGRVGDEQYF. CDR3 nucleotide sequence: TGCAGCGTTGGACGTGTAGGGGACGAGCAGTACTTC.

There are a few counts of this clonotype. A much bigger clone sits one base away, suggesting this may be a read error. V is TRBV5-1 and J is TRBJ1-1, with D hard to call. The CDR3 spans 15 residues. Germline V gene sequence: CDR1 SGHRS, CDR2 YFSETQ. Deletions cut 1 base from V and 3 bases from J, with 13 bases between. DNA for the CDR3: TGCGCCAGCAGCTTGTCAGAGAAAACAGACACTGAAGCTTTCTTT. It translates to CASSLSEKTDTEAFF. Full variable domain (missing parts from reference TRBV5-1 and TRBJ1-1): KAGVTQTPRYLIKTRGQQVTLSCSPISGHRSVSWYQQTPGQGLQFLFEYFSETQRNKGNFPGRFSGRQFSNSRSEMNVSTLELGDSALYLCASSLSEKTDTEAFFGQGTRLTVV.

This clonotype was counted only a few times. The chain links TRBV12-3 or TRBV12-4 to TRBJ2-7; D is undetermined. V was clipped by 2 bases and J by 0 bases, with 17 bases between them. The CDR3 consists of 17 residues. This CDR3 reads CASSLRVGGSSSYEQYF. The CDR3 DNA follows: TGTGCCAGCAGTTTAAGGGTGGGCGGCAGCAGCTCCTACGAGCAGTACTTC.

This chain links TRBV5-6 with TRBJ1-3; D remains ambiguous. Germline V gene sequence: CDR1 SGHDT, CDR2 YYEEEE. The V end lost 4 bases, the J end lost 0 bases, and 8 bases lay between the germline ends. The CDR3 is 14 residues long. The CDR3 spells CASSPWDSGNTIYF. The CDR3 DNA sequence: TGTGCCAGCAGCCCTTGGGACTCTGGAAACACCATATATTTT.

This clonotype was recorded many times. This chain connects TRBV2 to TRBJ2-3; possibly TRBD2 for D (6 bases). The germline V gene has CDR1 SNHLY and CDR2 FYNNEI. This CDR3 is 16 amino acids long. The V and J ends lost 2 bases and 5 bases respectively, with 17 bases between them. Here the CDR3 DNA reads TGTGCCAGCAGTGAATCGGATTGGGGGGTGATAGATACGCAGTATTTT. This encodes CASSESDWGVIDTQYF.

V and J are TRBV21-1 and TRBJ2-7; the table gives TRBD2 as D, unverified against the DNA. TRBV21-1 is reported as a pseudogene. This CDR3 spans 15 amino acids. Here the CDR3 DNA reads TGTGCCAGCACCATGGAGGGAGACTATCACTACGAGCAGTACTTC. Amino acid sequence: CASTMEGDYHYEQYF.

This clonotype has ten or more counts. The chain combines TRBV6-5 with TRBJ2-7; no firm D call. CDR1 is MNHEY, CDR2 SVGAGI, per germline. The CDR3 runs to 11 residues. Trimming took 5 bases from V and 6 from J, leaving 8 bases between them. CDR3 bases: TGTGCCAGCAGTACCCGGAGCGAGCAGTACTTC. Encoded protein: CASSTRSEQYF.

V usage is TRBV20-1 and J usage is TRBJ2-7; D tentatively fits TRBD1 or TRBD2 (5 bases each). Germline V gene lookup returns CDR1 DFQATT and CDR2 SNEGSKA (reference sequence). The CDR3 length is 14 residues. V lost 2 bases and J 2 bases, leaving 13 bases between the germline ends. The CDR3 protein is CSARSPGPPYEQYF. CDR3 nucleotide sequence: TGCAGTGCTAGATCTCCGGGGCCACCCTACGAGCAGTACTTC.

The rearrangement uses TRBV20-1 and TRBJ2-1; D assignment may be TRBD1 or TRBD2 (7 bases each). The germline V and J ends were trimmed by 3 bases and 9 bases, with 18 bases remaining between them. This CDR3 region has 14 residues. Germline CDR1 reads DFQATT; CDR2 reads SNEGSKA (reference sequence). CDR3 amino acids: CSASQGGEVREQFF. Here the CDR3 DNA reads TGCAGTGCTAGTCAGGGGGGGGAAGTCCGTGAGCAGTTCTTC.

The rearrangement uses TRBV27 and TRBJ2-3; D call uncertain. Germline CDR1 reads MNHEY; CDR2 reads SMNVEV (reference sequence). The CDR3 loop spans 11 amino acids. Trimming cost V 3 bases and J 7 bases, with 5 bases left between them. In nucleotides, the CDR3 is TGTGCCAGCAGTTTTGGTTATACGCAGTATTTT. Translation gives CASSFGYTQYF.

This clonotype has at least ten counts. J is TRBJ2-1 and V is TRBV29-1; D gene unclear. The CDR3 sequence is 11 residues long. Per germline, CDR1 SQVTM and CDR2 ANQGSEA. V was trimmed by 0 bases and J by 9 bases, leaving 6 bases between them. The CDR3 spells CSVEDLGEQFF. The CDR3 DNA follows: TGCAGCGTTGAAGATCTGGGTGAGCAGTTCTTC.

Turning to this clonotype: Because the CDR3 is missing its conserved closing phenylalanine or tryptophan, this is likely a read error. The chain links TRBV7-6 to TRBJ1-2; D unclear. Germline CDR1 reads SGHVS; CDR2 reads FNYEAQ. This CDR3 has 13 amino acids. Trimming shortened V by 0 bases and J by 8 bases, and 10 bases separated the two germline ends. In DNA form, the CDR3 reads TGTGCCAGCAGCTTAGCGCGGGGAAGCGGCTACACCTTA. Translated, it gives CASSLARGSGYTL.

This clonotype showed up many times. The rearrangement joins TRBV20-1 to TRBJ2-2, with no clear D. CDR1 is DFQATT, CDR2 SNEGSKA, per germline (reference sequence). V was trimmed by 0 bases and J by 5 bases, leaving 13 bases between them. This CDR3 has 15 amino acids. CDR3 residues: CSARDARLGTGELFF. The DNA of the CDR3 is TGCAGTGCTAGAGATGCCAGGCTCGGAACCGGGGAGCTGTTTTTT.

This clonotype was counted many times. The J gene is TRBJ2-3, the V gene TRBV18; 8 bases are a match to TRBD2. This CDR3 region has 15 residues. The J segment lost 5 bases and the V segment lost 0 bases, leaving 4 bases of the junction unmatched. Germline CDR1 and CDR2: KGHSH and LQKENI. The DNA for the CDR3 is TGTGCCAGCTCACCACCTCCTAGCGGGTTAGATACGCAGTATTTT. It translates to CASSPPPSGLDTQYF.